Listed below are T cell receptor beta chains from one sample, sequenced in a study of blood T cell repertoires in COVID-19. Profiled with immunoSEQ multiplex PCR; TCRdb holds only in-frame clones, not every one. This table holds about 180,000 clones, roughly 84% found once. Sample: peripheral blood. Receptors were obtained from a man of 80 years or more with COVID-19, enrolled during active disease. Each CDR3 is given with its conserved first and last residue. The D gene is left open where the match is weak. A clone size is listed for some rows: how often the clone was seen (once, few, many), or a class if it is expanded.

abundance,j_gene,v_gene,d_gene,CDR3nt,CDR3aa
-,TRBJ2-5,TRBV7-9,-,TGTGCCAGCAGCTTAGCGGGGGCGGGCCAAGAGACCCAGTACTTC,CASSLAGAGQETQYF
-,TRBJ1-5,TRBV19,TRBD1,TGTGCCAGTAGTATAGCTCGACAGGGAAATCAGCCCCAGCATTTT,CASSIARQGNQPQHF
-,TRBJ1-1,TRBV10-3,TRBD1,TGTGCCATCAGTGAGTCGAACCAGGGGGCGCCTGAAGCTTTCTTT,CAISESNQGAPEAFF
-,TRBJ2-2,TRBV11-3,-,TGTGCCAGCAGCTTAAGAGGGGGGGCGAACACCGGGGAGCTGTTTTTT,CASSLRGGANTGELFF
-,TRBJ2-7,TRBV4-2,-,TGTGCCAGCAGCCAAAGAACAGCCTACGAGCAGTACTTC,CASSQRTAYEQYF
-,TRBJ1-6,TRBV6-5,-,TGTGCCAGCACCCTGTCCCAGATGGATAATTCACCCCTCCACTTT,CASTLSQMDNSPLHF
few,TRBJ2-1,TRBV5-4,TRBD1,TGTGCCAGCAGCTTGCAGGGGGTGAGGGAGCAGTTCTTC,CASSLQGVREQFF
-,TRBJ1-2,TRBV27,TRBD1,TGTGCCAGCAGTTTTTCAGGGGGCTTCTATGGCTACACCTTC,CASSFSGGFYGYTF
-,TRBJ2-5,TRBV13,TRBD1,TGTGCCAGCAGCTATTATGGGACAGGGGTAGAGACCCAGTACTTC,CASSYYGTGVETQYF
-,TRBJ1-1,TRBV18,-,TGTGCCAGCTCACCCCCATCCAGGGTAGCTTTCTTT,CASSPPSRVAFF
-,TRBJ2-4,TRBV6-1,-,TGTGCCAGCAGTGAAGACATGTTTGCCAAAAACATTCAGTACTTC,CASSEDMFAKNIQYF
-,TRBJ1-1,TRBV18,-,TGTGCCAGCTCACTCCTGGGCCCCAATGAAGCTTTCTTT,CASSLLGPNEAFF
-,TRBJ1-2,TRBV7-2,-,TGTGCCAGCAGCCGGAACAGCCGGCTATGGGATGGCTACACCTTC,CASSRNSRLWDGYTF
-,TRBJ1-5,TRBV15,-,TGTGCCACCAGCCCAAGGGGTGACGGCAATCAGCCCCAGCATTTT,CATSPRGDGNQPQHF
-,TRBJ2-2,TRBV5-1,-,TGCGCCAGCAGCTTAGCGGCGAACACCGGGGAGCTGTTTTTT,CASSLAANTGELFF
-,TRBJ2-5,TRBV29-1,TRBD1,TGCAGCGTTGACCCCATGACAGGGCAAGAGACCCAGTACTTC,CSVDPMTGQETQYF
once,TRBJ1-1,TRBV19,-,TGTGCCAGTAGACTCGGAGCGGACACTGAAGCTTTCTTT,CASRLGADTEAFF
few,TRBJ1-1,TRBV24-1,-,TGTGCCACCAGTGACCCGGGCAGGGGCACTGAAGCTTTCTTT,CATSDPGRGTEAFF
-,TRBJ2-6,TRBV7-3,-,TGTGCCAGCAGCTTAGGGCTAGCAGCTGGGGCCAACGTCCTGACTTTC,CASSLGLAAGANVLTF
-,TRBJ2-5,TRBV6-5,-,TGTGCCAGCAGTTCTCGGGGCCAAGAGACCCAGTACTTC,CASSSRGQETQYF
-,TRBJ2-3,TRBV5-1,TRBD1,TGCGCCAGCAGCCCCGGGACAGGGGGCCGGGGAGATACGCAGTATTTT,CASSPGTGGRGDTQYF
-,TRBJ2-7,TRBV4-2,TRBD2,TGTGCCAGCAGCCCCGCGGGGGGGGTCTCCTACGAGCAGTACTTC,CASSPAGGVSYEQYF
-,TRBJ1-4,TRBV6-1,-,TGTGCCAGCAGTGAAGCAGCGGGGGGCAAAGCTAATGAAAAACTGTTTTTT,CASSEAAGGKANEKLFF
-,TRBJ2-1,TRBV18,TRBD1,TGTGCCAGCTCCCGACAGGGGCCTTACAATGAGCAGTTCTTC,CASSRQGPYNEQFF
once,TRBJ2-3,TRBV7-3,TRBD2,TGTGCCAGCAGCTTAACTAGCGGGGGCACAGATACGCAGTATTTT,CASSLTSGGTDTQYF
-,TRBJ1-5,TRBV23-1,-,TGCGCCAGCAGTCAATCTTTCAGGGTAATTAGCAATCAGCCCCAGCATTTT,CASSQSFRVISNQPQHF
-,TRBJ1-4,TRBV11-3,TRBD1,TGTGCCAGCAGCCAGGGGGTTAATGAAAAACTGTTTTTT,CASSQGVNEKLFF
-,TRBJ1-1,TRBV10-2,-,TGCGCCAGCTCGACAGGGAACACTGAAGCTTTCTTT,CASSTGNTEAFF
once,TRBJ1-3,TRBV7-9,TRBD1,TGTGCCAGCAGCGAACCCTCCGGGACAGGGGTAAACACCATATATTTT,CASSEPSGTGVNTIYF
-,TRBJ2-1,TRBV6-5,TRBD2,TGTGCCAGCAGTTACGACGCGGGGGTCTACAATGAGCAGTTCTTC,CASSYDAGVYNEQFF
-,TRBJ2-5,TRBV5-4,TRBD1,TGTGCCAGCAGCGACAGGGGCGCCGATCGGGAGACCCAGTACTTC,CASSDRGADRETQYF
-,TRBJ2-7,TRBV4-3,-,TGCGCCAGCAGCCAAAGCCCCTGGGGGGGCGGGAACGAGCAGTACTTC,CASSQSPWGGGNEQYF
-,TRBJ1-4,TRBV7-9,TRBD1,TGTGCCAGCAGCACCGGGACAGGGGATGAAAAACTGTTTTTT,CASSTGTGDEKLFF
-,TRBJ2-2,TRBV19,TRBD1,TGTGCCAGTAGGACTATGAGCAAGACAGGGTTGAGTACCGGGGAGCTGTTTTTT,CASRTMSKTGLSTGELFF
-,TRBJ2-3,TRBV27,-,TGTGCCAGCAGTCAACAGGCCCCCCGGGATACGCAGTATTTT,CASSQQAPRDTQYF
-,TRBJ2-2,TRBV6-6,-,TGTGCCAGCAGTTACTCTCAGAACACCGGGGAGCTGTTTTTT,CASSYSQNTGELFF
-,TRBJ1-1,TRBV19,-,TGTGCCAGTAGTATGGGAGTACGTCCCGAAGCTTTCTTT,CASSMGVRPEAFF
-,TRBJ1-2,TRBV6-5,-,TGTGCCAGCAGAATGGACAGCAACTATGGCTACACCTTC,CASRMDSNYGYTF
-,TRBJ1-6,TRBV19,-,TGTGCCAGTATGGACAGAGTTAATTCACCCCTCCACTTT,CASMDRVNSPLHF
-,TRBJ1-5,TRBV7-8,-,TGTGCCAGCAGCCGAGAAACAGGGATAAGCAATCAGCCCCAGCATTTT,CASSRETGISNQPQHF
few,TRBJ2-1,TRBV29-1,TRBD2,TGCAGCGCCGAGGGGACTAGGAATGAGCAGTTCTTC,CSAEGTRNEQFF
-,TRBJ1-2,TRBV18,-,TGTGCCAGCTCACCAAACAGCTTGAGGGCATCTAACTATGGCTACACCTTC,CASSPNSLRASNYGYTF
-,TRBJ2-5,TRBV6-5,-,TGTGCCTGTCGGCCTCGGCGGAGAGAGACCCAGTACTTC,CACRPRRRETQYF
-,TRBJ2-3,TRBV5-4,TRBD2,TGTGCCAGCAGCTCTTTGGATTATCTAGCGGGGATTACAGATACGCAGTATTTT,CASSSLDYLAGITDTQYF
-,TRBJ1-2,TRBV7-8,TRBD1,TGTGCCAGCACCCAACAGATGGGGACAGCCAGCTACACCTTC,CASTQQMGTASYTF
-,TRBJ1-1,TRBV28,-,TGTGCCAGCAGCCTCGAGGTTACTGAAGCTTTCTTT,CASSLEVTEAFF
few,TRBJ2-5,TRBV3-1/TRBV3-2,-,TGTGCCAGCAGCGCTCGCGTGGCGGGGGCAATAGAGACCCAGTACTTC,CASSARVAGAIETQYF
-,TRBJ1-4,TRBV3-1/TRBV3-2,TRBD1,TGTGCCAGCAGCCGAAGGGGGCCTAATGAAAAACTGTTTTTT,CASSRRGPNEKLFF
-,TRBJ1-2,TRBV5-1,-,TGCGCCAGCAGCTTGGCAACTGTAAGAGGGGGAGATGGCTACACCTTC,CASSLATVRGGDGYTF
-,TRBJ2-6,TRBV6-5,TRBD1,TGTGCCAGCGGGGGACAGATCTCTGGGGCCAACGTCCTGACTTTC,CASGGQISGANVLTF
-,TRBJ2-7,TRBV29-1,-,TGCAGCGTTGTATCTCCAGGGGCCTACGAGCAGTACTTC,CSVVSPGAYEQYF
once,TRBJ2-7,TRBV5-1,TRBD2,TGCGCCAGCAGCTTGGGACTAGCTGCAGTAGACGAGCAGTACTTC,CASSLGLAAVDEQYF
-,TRBJ2-7,TRBV5-1,-,TGCGCCAGCAGCTTGGGCAGGGACTACGAGCAGTACTTC,CASSLGRDYEQYF